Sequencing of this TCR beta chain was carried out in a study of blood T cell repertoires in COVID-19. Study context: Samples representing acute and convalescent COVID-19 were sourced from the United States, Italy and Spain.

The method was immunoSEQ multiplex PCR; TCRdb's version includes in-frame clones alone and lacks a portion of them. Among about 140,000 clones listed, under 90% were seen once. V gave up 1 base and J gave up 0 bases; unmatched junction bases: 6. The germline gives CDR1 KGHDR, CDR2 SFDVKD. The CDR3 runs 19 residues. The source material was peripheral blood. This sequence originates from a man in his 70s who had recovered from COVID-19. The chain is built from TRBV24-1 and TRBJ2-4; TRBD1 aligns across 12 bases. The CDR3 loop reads CATSDFWGQGAGAKNIQYF. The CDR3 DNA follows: TGTGCCACCAGTGATTTTTGGGGACAGGGGGCTGGAGCCAAAAACATTCAGTACTTC.